A selection of T cell receptor beta chains follows, all from one sample in a study of shared clonotypes between healthy human individuals. Data came from immunoSEQ multiplex PCR; TCRdb stores just in-frame clones and leaves some out. The table records fewer than 200,000 clones, over 80% of them present only once. The material sequenced was naive CD4+ T cells sorted from blood. Receptors originate from a young woman in good health. CDR3s include the opening cysteine and the closing phenylalanine or tryptophan. The order of the fields is J gene, D gene, V gene, clone size, CDR3 protein, CDR3 DNA. A D gene is named only where the DNA matches it firmly. Clone size, where shown, is once, few, many, or a class for clones that have expanded.

>TRBJ1-2|TRBD1|TRBV28|few
CASSLGRGRGGYTF
TGTGCCAGCAGTTTGGGCAGGGGGCGCGGAGGCTACACCTTC
>TRBJ2-6|NA|TRBV7-2|NA
CASSEDVRRQSRANVLTF
TGTGCCAGCAGCGAAGACGTGAGACGACAAAGTCGGGCCAACGTCCTGACTTTC
>TRBJ2-3|TRBD1|TRBV28|once
CASSSGGRADTQYF
TGTGCCAGCAGTTCAGGGGGCAGGGCAGATACGCAGTATTTT
>TRBJ1-2|TRBD1|TRBV28|once
CASSFPGGYYGYTF
TGTGCCAGCAGTTTTCCAGGGGGCTACTATGGCTACACCTTC
>TRBJ1-5|NA|TRBV28|few
CASSGDPNQPQHF
TGTGCCAGCAGTGGGGACCCTAATCAGCCCCAGCATTTT
>TRBJ2-5|NA|TRBV5-1|NA
CASSLGAVQETQYF
TGCGCCAGCAGCTTGGGGGCTGTTCAAGAGACCCAGTACTTC
>TRBJ1-1|TRBD1|TRBV5-1|NA
CASSFATGGNTEAFF
TGCGCCAGCAGCTTCGCAACAGGGGGGAACACTGAAGCTTTCTTT
>TRBJ1-2|NA|TRBV19|NA
CASSIDSSYGYTF
TGTGCCAGTAGTATAGACAGCAGCTATGGCTACACCTTC
>TRBJ1-4|NA|TRBV7-9|NA
CASSWAGPRAEKLFF
TGTGCCAGCAGCTGGGCGGGACCCCGTGCTGAAAAACTGTTTTTT
>TRBJ1-1|TRBD1|TRBV5-6|NA
CASSRQQTGAMNTEAFF
TGTGCCAGCAGCCGCCAACAGACAGGGGCGATGAACACTGAAGCTTTCTTT
>TRBJ2-7|TRBD2|TRBV7-9|NA
CASSLGTSGNEQYF
TGTGCCAGCAGCTTGGGGACTAGCGGGAACGAGCAGTACTTC
>TRBJ2-1|NA|TRBV18|NA
CASSPRGSSTNEQFF
TGTGCCAGCTCACCAAGGGGGAGCAGTACGAATGAGCAGTTCTTC
>TRBJ2-7|NA|TRBV5-4|NA
CASSLRQGSYEQYF
TGTGCCAGCAGCTTGCGGCAGGGGTCCTACGAGCAGTACTTC
>TRBJ2-7|TRBD2|TRBV28|NA
CASSSTSAAYEQYF
TGTGCCAGCAGTTCCACTAGCGCGGCCTACGAGCAGTACTTC
>TRBJ2-7|NA|TRBV5-1|once
CASSLGRDRLTYEQYF
TGCGCCAGCAGCTTGGGTCGGGACCGATTAACCTACGAGCAGTACTTC
>TRBJ2-7|NA|TRBV5-1|NA
CASSFEGEYEQYF
TGCGCCAGCAGCTTTGAGGGAGAATACGAGCAGTACTTC
>TRBJ1-5|NA|TRBV6-1|once
CASSEIRGQPQHF
TGTGCCAGCAGTGAAATCCGGGGTCAGCCCCAGCATTTT
>TRBJ1-5|TRBD1|TRBV6-6|NA
CASSRGQGPNQPQHF
TGTGCCAGCAGCAGGGGACAGGGACCCAATCAGCCCCAGCATTTT
>TRBJ2-1|NA|TRBV5-1|NA
CASSPGARFEQFF
TGCGCCAGCAGCCCGGGAGCGCGGTTTGAGCAGTTCTTC
>TRBJ2-7|TRBD2|TRBV6-6|once
CASSPPSGSSYEQYF
TGTGCCAGCAGTCCCCCTAGCGGGAGCTCCTACGAGCAGTACTTC
>TRBJ2-7|TRBD2|TRBV15|NA
CATSRDRTSGSLYF
TGTGCCACCAGCAGAGACAGGACTAGCGGGAGTTTATACTTC
>TRBJ2-5|TRBD2|TRBV29-1|once
CSVKTSGTAPQYF
TGCAGCGTTAAGACTAGCGGGACGGCGCCCCAGTACTTC
>TRBJ2-5|NA|TRBV5-1|NA
CASSSSPQETQYF
TGCGCCAGCAGCTCCTCTCCCCAAGAGACCCAGTACTTC
>TRBJ2-7|NA|TRBV6-1|NA
CASSEAVEDEQYF
TGTGCCAGCAGTGAAGCGGTGGAAGACGAGCAGTACTTC
>TRBJ2-7|TRBD1|TRBV18|NA
CASSPARQGSNEQYF
TGTGCCAGCTCACCCGCACGACAGGGAAGTAACGAGCAGTACTTC
>TRBJ1-4|NA|TRBV10-3|NA
CAISEGGGSGSEKLFF
TGTGCCATCAGTGAGGGGGGTGGTAGCGGCAGTGAAAAACTGTTTTTT
>TRBJ2-3|TRBD2|TRBV28|NA
CASSSAAGEVDTQYF
TGTGCCAGCAGCTCGGCGGCGGGAGAGGTAGATACGCAGTATTTT
>TRBJ1-3|NA|TRBV5-5|NA
CASSIDRRGNTIYF
TGTGCCAGCAGCATAGACAGGCGAGGAAACACCATATATTTT
>TRBJ1-2|NA|TRBV10-1|once
CASSDGSGARYGYTF
TGCGCCAGCAGTGACGGGTCGGGGGCCCGCTATGGCTACACCTTC
>TRBJ2-7|TRBD2|TRBV5-1|NA
CASSLRGVYEQYF
TGCGCCAGCAGCTTGCGGGGGGTCTACGAGCAGTACTTC
>TRBJ2-7|TRBD2|TRBV2|NA
CASENGLAGGRGEQYF
TGTGCCAGCGAGAATGGACTAGCGGGAGGGCGTGGCGAGCAGTACTTC
>TRBJ2-7|NA|TRBV30|NA
CAWSPGSEQYF
TGTGCCTGGAGTCCAGGGAGCGAGCAGTACTTC
>TRBJ2-7|TRBD2|TRBV11-3|NA
CASSLRREARPNEQYF
TGTGCCAGCAGCTTAAGGCGGGAGGCCCGTCCCAACGAGCAGTACTTC
>TRBJ1-1|NA|TRBV6-5|few
CASSQAGNTEAFF
TGTGCCAGCAGTCAAGCAGGGAACACTGAAGCTTTCTTT
>TRBJ2-7|NA|TRBV4-1|NA
CASSQEGGGWNEQYF
TGCGCCAGCAGCCAAGAGGGCGGAGGCTGGAACGAGCAGTACTTC
>TRBJ2-3|TRBD2|TRBV6-4|NA
CASSEGTSEFTDTQYF
TGTGCCAGCAGTGAAGGGACTAGCGAATTCACAGATACGCAGTATTTT
>TRBJ1-1|NA|TRBV6-1|once
CASSESRRGEAFF
TGTGCCAGCAGTGAAAGTAGGAGGGGGGAAGCTTTCTTT
>TRBJ1-1|NA|TRBV7-9|NA
CASSLQGALEAFF
TGTGCCAGCAGCTTACAAGGGGCCCTGGAAGCTTTCTTT
>TRBJ2-7|NA|TRBV28|NA
CASSLESYEQYF
TGTGCCAGCAGTTTAGAGTCCTACGAGCAGTACTTC
>TRBJ2-3|NA|TRBV19|NA
CASSSGDRSTDTQYF
TGTGCCAGTAGTTCCGGCGACAGAAGCACAGATACGCAGTATTTT
>TRBJ2-1|NA|TRBV19|NA
CASSPGGSGLYNEQFF
TGTGCCAGTAGCCCCGGTGGTAGCGGACTTTACAATGAGCAGTTCTTC
>TRBJ2-7|NA|TRBV6-1|once
CASRRTTYSYEQYF
TGTGCCAGCAGACGGACTACCTATTCCTACGAGCAGTACTTC
>TRBJ2-5|NA|TRBV30|NA
CAWRGPRRDEGWEQYF
TGTGCCTGGAGGGGGCCTAGGCGGGATGAGGGATGGGAGCAGTACTTC
>TRBJ2-5|NA|TRBV5-1|NA
CASSLGPVEEAQYF
TGCGCCAGCAGCTTGGGTCCGGTAGAAGAGGCCCAGTACTTC
>TRBJ2-7|NA|TRBV28|NA
CASSMLGRKTYEQYF
TGTGCCAGCAGTATGTTGGGCAGGAAAACCTACGAGCAGTACTTC
>TRBJ2-1|TRBD2|TRBV7-2|once
CASSLEVAGYNEQFF
TGTGCCAGCAGCTTAGAGGTAGCGGGATACAATGAGCAGTTCTTC
>TRBJ1-3|NA|TRBV5-8|NA
CASSLWSDSGNTIYF
TGTGCCAGCAGCTTATGGTCCGACTCTGGAAACACCATATATTTT
>TRBJ1-1|NA|TRBV6-5|NA
CASSYSEAFGYTEAFF
TGTGCCAGCAGTTACTCGGAGGCATTCGGGTACACTGAAGCTTTCTTT
>TRBJ1-2|TRBD1|TRBV18|NA
CASYPGGRGRDGYTF
TGTGCCAGCTACCCCGGAGGCAGGGGGCGTGATGGCTACACCTTC
>TRBJ1-2|NA|TRBV27|NA
CASGSKTRRAWNYGYTF
TGTGCCAGCGGGTCGAAAACTCGCCGGGCGTGGAACTATGGCTACACCTTC
>TRBJ1-4|NA|TRBV18|NA
CASSSGESGEKLFF
TGTGCCAGCTCATCAGGGGAATCGGGGGAAAAACTGTTTTTT
>TRBJ1-4|NA|TRBV11-2|NA
CASSRLGGWGSNEKLFF
TGTGCCAGCAGCCGCCTGGGTGGTTGGGGTTCTAATGAAAAACTGTTTTTT